This paragraph reports one T cell receptor (beta chain). Seattle patients were enrolled during active infection and followed longitudinally. As originally analysed: Amplifying reference gene primers gave estimates of nucleated cell counts. Profiling relied on immunoSEQ multiplex PCR, and the TCRdb table lists in-frame clones only, not all of them. Clone size and the V and J calls come from that table; the DNA yielded D and trimming. The repertoire includes around 150,000 clones, about 87% of them detected once, and 2.5% to 3% sits in the top ten. This sample was taken from a study of blood T cell repertoires in COVID-19. Across the study: The United States, Italy and Spain supplied acute and convalescent COVID-19 samples. Nucleic acid was either cDNA or gDNA, and it came from T cells, B-cell-depleted T cells, or PBMCs.

Sequencing was done on a sample of peripheral blood. The sequence came from a human donor with COVID-19, enrolled during active disease. The donor label of this sample is uncertain.

The CDR3 loop is CASSLAPGDHYGYTF. The CDR3 DNA is TGTGCCAGCAGCTTGGCCCCAGGGGATCACTATGGCTACACCTTC. The genes are TRBV5-5 and TRBJ1-2, with D tentatively TRBD1 (6 bases). The germline V gene has CDR1 SGHKS and CDR2 YYEKEE (reference sequence). The germline V and J ends were trimmed by 0 bases and 3 bases, with 12 bases remaining between them. This CDR3 is built from 15 residues.